What follows describes a single TCR beta chain. Its antigen is unknown. These data are taken from a study of CD8 T cells in Susac syndrome. Study-wide results and limits: The TCR sequencing and HLA analysis in the study involved a relatively small number of individuals, as the study acknowledged.

The authors reverse transcribed roughly 0.5 to 1 ug RNA with random hexamers. A single record per CDR3 protein comes from TCRdb applying MiXCR to the immunoSEQ multiplex PCR reads. The sample carries some 110,000 distinct CDR3 sequences, 90% to 95% recorded once. CDR1 is DFQATT and CDR2 is SNEGSKA in the germline V gene (reference sequence). The CDR3 length is 17 residues. V shed 1 base and J 4 bases; nucleotides not matched to a gene: 11. The TCR originated in a human donor in good health. Sequenced input: CD4+ T cells from PBMCs. The chain recombines TRBV20-1 with TRBJ2-7, with TRBD2 matching over 12 bases. The CDR3 protein is CSARARRLAGDAYEQYF. The CDR3 bases are TGCAGTGCTAGAGCCCGGCGACTAGCGGGAGATGCTTACGAGCAGTACTTC.